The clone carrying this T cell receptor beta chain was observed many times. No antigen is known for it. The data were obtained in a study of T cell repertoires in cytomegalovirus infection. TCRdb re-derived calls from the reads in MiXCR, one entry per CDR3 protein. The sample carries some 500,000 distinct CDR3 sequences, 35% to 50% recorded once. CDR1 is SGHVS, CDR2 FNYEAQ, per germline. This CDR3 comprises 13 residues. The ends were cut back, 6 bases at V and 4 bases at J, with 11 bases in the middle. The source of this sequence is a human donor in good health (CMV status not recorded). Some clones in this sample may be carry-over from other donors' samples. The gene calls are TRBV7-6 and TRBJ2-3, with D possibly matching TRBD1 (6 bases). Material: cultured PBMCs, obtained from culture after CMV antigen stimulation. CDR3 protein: CASSITGPDTQYF. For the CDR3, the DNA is TGTGCCAGCAGTATAACAGGGCCAGATACGCAGTATTTT.